The rows below give T cell receptor beta chains drawn from one sample of a study of blood T cells in healthy people across ages. TCRdb used MiXCR to reprocess the 5' RACE reads, holding one entry per CDR3 protein. The sample yields about 1.4 million distinct CDR3 sequences, almost 60% seen once. Sequencing was performed on blood. Receptors were obtained from a man between 18 and 35 years old in good health. The CDR3 runs from the conserved cysteine through the conserved F or W. The order of the fields is J gene, V gene, clone size, D gene, CDR3 protein, CDR3 DNA. The D gene is left open where the match is weak. Not every row has a clone size; where given, it reads once, few, many or a size class.

TRBJ2-1 TRBV7-2 - TRBD2 CASSLAAEREVEQFF TGTGCCAGCAGCTTAGCGGCCGAGCGGGAGGTTGAGCAGTTCTTC
TRBJ2-1 TRBV4-1 - TRBD2 CASSQEEGGHEQFF TGCGCCAGCAGCCAAGAAGAGGGAGGGCATGAGCAGTTCTTC
TRBJ2-3 TRBV5-1 - - CASSLDPAQLLTDTQYF TGCGCCAGCAGTCTGGACCCAGCCCAGTTACTCACAGATACGCAGTATTTT
TRBJ2-3 TRBV10-3 - - CATRATSPEPETDTQYF TGTGCCACCCGTGCGACTTCGCCGGAACCCGAGACAGATACGCAGTATTTT
TRBJ2-1 TRBV2 - TRBD2 CASSGSSGSSRYEQFF TGTGCCAGCAGTGGTAGTAGCGGGAGCTCGAGGTATGAGCAGTTCTTC
TRBJ2-7 TRBV6-1 - - CASRPNGAYGEQYF TGTGCCAGCAGGCCGAACGGGGCTTACGGCGAGCAGTACTTC
TRBJ2-3 TRBV18 - - CASSPPTGWDTQYF TGTGCCAGCTCACCACCTACAGGGTGGGATACGCAGTATTTT
TRBJ2-7 TRBV7-2 - - CASSTGASADEQYF TGTGCCAGCAGCACCGGGGCCTCAGCCGACGAGCAGTACTTC
TRBJ1-2 TRBV7-9 - - CASSLGPALFYGYTF TGTGCCAGCAGCTTAGGGCCAGCCCTATTTTATGGCTACACCTTC
TRBJ1-2 TRBV25-1 few - CASSEYGGELYGYTF TGTGCCAGCAGTGAATATGGAGGGGAGCTCTATGGCTACACCTTC
TRBJ1-4 TRBV30 - - CAWNPGSTNEKLFF TGTGCCTGGAATCCCGGGTCTACTAATGAAAAACTGTTTTTT
TRBJ1-2 TRBV10-2 - - CASSEGVENGYTF TGCGCCAGCAGTGAAGGGGTAGAAAATGGCTACACCTTC
TRBJ2-4 TRBV12-3/TRBV12-4 few - CASSLTTARGIQYF TGTGCCAGCAGTTTGACGACAGCCCGGGGGATTCAGTACTTC
TRBJ2-7 TRBV5-1 many TRBD1 CASSSPGQAYEQYF TGCGCCAGCAGCTCGCCGGGACAGGCCTACGAGCAGTACTTC